These 18 T cell receptor beta chains were sequenced from one sample in a study of T-cell reconstitution after alpha-beta-depleted transplantation in children (TCRdb year 2016). Library construction relied on PCR. TCRdb names Illumina HiSeq 2500 as the instrument used. TCR libraries were prepared with molecular barcoding, using unique molecular identifiers to normalize TCRbeta repertoire quantification. Through fastp at Q25 and MiXCR, TCRdb rebuilt clones from the public reads, retaining in-frame beta chains. Records with the same CDR3 protein are collapsed into one entry carrying the most frequent genes and DNA. This sample gives a few hundred thousand distinct CDR3 sequences in total; approximately 9.9% of them show up just once. The biggest ten clones account for approximately 5.4% of the sample. Sequences were derived from PBMCs from the stem cell graft donor, sampled from the stem cell graft. The receptors come from a human donor who donated a stem cell graft to a child with SCID.

Concerning this clonotype: This may arise from a read error, as a much more abundant clone is one base away. The CDR3 does not end in the conserved phenylalanine or tryptophan, so this is likely a read error. This CDR3 reads CASSSHPTGPYNSPLHS. For the CDR3, the DNA is TGTGCCAGCAGTTCCCACCCGACAGGACCCTATAATTCACCCCTCCACTCT. V and J are TRBV28 and TRBJ1-6, with a weak D call TRBD1 (6 bases). Trimming pared 4 bases from V and 2 bases from J, leaving 15 bases between. The germline V gene has CDR1 MDHEN and CDR2 SYDVKM. The CDR3 is 17 residues long.

This clonotype has at least ten counts. Here the CDR3 DNA reads TGTGCCAGCAGCTTGACAGGGGGCATGGAGCCCCAGCATTTT. The encoded protein is CASSLTGGMEPQHF. The chain couples TRBV7-2 to TRBJ1-5, with 10 bases that match TRBD1. CDR3 length: 14 residues. V gave up 3 bases and J gave up 8 bases; unmatched junction bases: 4. The V gene's germline CDR1 is SGHTA and CDR2 FQGNSA.

DNA of the CDR3: TGTGCCAGCTCACCACGGGACACTAACTATGGCTACACCTTC. It translates to CASSPRDTNYGYTF. V gene TRBV18 combines with J gene TRBJ1-2; maybe TRBD1 (6 bases). V lost 1 base and J lost 0, with 6 bases in between. Germline CDR1 KGHSH, CDR2 LQKENI. The CDR3 is made up of 14 amino acids.

The chain uses TRBV5-1 and TRBJ2-5, with TRBD2 matching 11 bases. The length of the CDR3 is 20 residues. Germline assignment: CDR1 SGHRS and CDR2 YFSETQ. V lost 0 bases to trimming and J lost 3 bases; unmatched junction nucleotides: 16. CDR3 amino acids: CASSLAGLGTSGPREETQYF. The CDR3 DNA sequence: TGCGCCAGCAGCTTGGCCGGATTGGGGACTAGCGGCCCTCGGGAAGAGACCCAGTACTTC.

This clonotype has at least ten counts. The chain has TRBV27 and TRBJ2-7; D gene unclear. Trimming removed 5 bases from V and 1 base from J, with 18 bases in between. The CDR3 totals 16 residues. Germline-derived CDR1 and CDR2 are MNHEY and SMNVEV (reference sequence). CDR3 DNA: TGTGCCAGCAGTGCCTCAGTGGGGTCATTATCCTACGAGCAGTACTTC. Translation gives CASSASVGSLSYEQYF.

This clonotype occurred many times. The chain carries TRBV7-2 and TRBJ2-3; 7 nucleotides agree with TRBD2. The CDR3 consists of 11 residues. V was clipped by 5 bases and J by 12 bases; unmatched bases: 5. The germline gives CDR1 SGHTA, CDR2 FQGNSA. The CDR3 bases are TGTGCCAGCAGCGTACTAGCGAGTCAGTATTTT. As protein: CASSVLASQYF.

This clonotype was seen at least ten times. The chain recombines TRBV5-1 with TRBJ1-2; a weak D match, TRBD1 (6 bases). This CDR3 comprises 17 residues. Between the trimmed V and J ends, which lost 5 bases and 0 bases, there was a span of 20 bases. CDR1 is SGHRS and CDR2 is YFSETQ in the germline V gene. The CDR3 nucleotides are TGCGCCAGCAGATTACCTAGGGGGAGGCTAGCTAACTATGGCTACACCTTC. It translates to CASRLPRGRLANYGYTF.

As concerns this clonotype: One base away lies a much larger clone, so this may be a sequencing read error. J is TRBJ1-6 and V is TRBV5-1, with 10 bases fitting TRBD1. Germline loops: CDR1 SGHRS, CDR2 YFSETQ. Trimming cost V 4 bases and J 10 bases; bases outside gene matches: 8. CDR3 length: 15 amino acids. The CDR3 DNA reads as TGCGCCAGCAGCCGACCGGGACAGGGGATCTCACCCCTCCACTTT. It specifies CASSRPGQGISPLHF.

The genes are TRBV20-1 and TRBJ2-1; possibly TRBD2 for D (5 bases). Trimming shortened V by 0 bases and J by 2 bases, and 11 bases separated the two germline ends. CDR1 and CDR2 from the germline V gene are DFQATT and SNEGSKA (reference sequence). The CDR3 contains 15 residues. The chain's CDR3 is CSAREGGSPYNEQFF. CDR3 in DNA: TGCAGTGCTAGAGAGGGTGGGAGCCCCTACAATGAGCAGTTCTTC.

This clonotype was detected ten times or more. This chain joins TRBV7-8 and TRBJ1-4; 9 bases fit TRBD1. CDR1 is SGHVS and CDR2 is FQNEAQ in the germline V gene. The trim removed 2 bases at V and 6 bases at J, leaving 7 bases unmatched. The CDR3 runs 16 residues. In DNA, the CDR3 is TGTGCCAGCAGCTTACCCCGGGACAGGGCGTATGAAAAACTGTTTTTT. It yields the protein CASSLPRDRAYEKLFF.

This clonotype has ten or more counts. V and J are TRBV18 and TRBJ2-1; 11 bases are shared with TRBD1. CDR3 length: 16 residues. V gave up 5 bases and J gave up 8 bases; unmatched junction bases: 11. Germline assignment: CDR1 KGHSH and CDR2 LQKENI. The DNA for the CDR3 is TGTGCCAGCTCATCTGCCGGGACAGGGGGTCCGGATGAGCAGTTCTTC. It translates to CASSSAGTGGPDEQFF.

The chain carries TRBV7-2 and TRBJ1-1; D unclear. The CDR3 loop spans 15 amino acids. The V and J ends lost 1 base and 5 bases respectively, with 14 bases between them. The germline V gene has CDR1 SGHTA and CDR2 FQGNSA. The CDR3 region has the DNA TGTGCCAGCAGCTTAGGTCTAGGGAAGTGGACTGAAGCTTTCTTT. Encoded protein: CASSLGLGKWTEAFF.

The rearrangement joins TRBV2 to TRBJ1-4; 7 positions agree with TRBD1. This CDR3 is built from 14 residues. CDR1 and CDR2 from the germline V gene are SNHLY and FYNNEI. The junction had 5 bases not matched to a gene; V was cut back by 7 bases and J by 3 bases. The CDR3, as DNA: TGTGCCAGCAAGACAGGGAGGGCTAATGAAAAACTGTTTTTT. Protein sequence: CASKTGRANEKLFF.

The chain joins TRBV5-1 to TRBJ1-1; tentatively, D is TRBD1 (5 bases). V was clipped by 0 bases and J by 1 base, with 10 bases between them. Looked up from germline, CDR1 is SGHRS and CDR2 is YFSETQ. The CDR3 covers 15 residues. The CDR3 protein is CASSLGGGGNTEAFF. The CDR3 DNA reads TGCGCCAGCAGCTTGGGTGGGGGGGGGAACACTGAAGCTTTCTTT.

This clonotype was counted many times. This chain connects TRBV5-1 to TRBJ2-1, with D perhaps being TRBD1 or TRBD2 (5 bases each). This CDR3 has 14 amino acids. V lost 0 bases and J lost 9, with 13 bases in between. Germline V gene lookup returns CDR1 SGHRS and CDR2 YFSETQ. The CDR3 DNA is TGCGCCAGCAGCTTGGCCGGGGCGGCTGGTGAGCAGTTCTTC. It yields the protein CASSLAGAAGEQFF.

This clonotype appeared many times. The chain recombines TRBV5-1 with TRBJ1-3; possible D gene TRBD1, 5 bases. V was cut by 4 bases and J by 0 bases, with 11 bases left in between. CDR3 size: 15 residues. Germline V gene sequence: CDR1 SGHRS, CDR2 YFSETQ. CDR3: CASSPGTVSGNTIYF. In nucleotides, the CDR3 is TGCGCCAGCAGCCCAGGGACCGTCTCTGGAAACACCATATATTTT.

This clonotype was detected many times. The V and J genes are TRBV20-1 and TRBJ1-1, with D perhaps matching TRBD1 (6 bases). Germline V gene data show CDR1 as DFQATT and CDR2 as SNEGSKA (reference sequence). The V end was cut by 3 bases, the J end by 6 bases, with 20 bases between. CDR3 length: 15 amino acids. The CDR3, as DNA: TGCAGTGCTAGTGGGGGCGGCAGGGCCTGGGCTGAAGCTTTCTTT. Translating it yields CSASGGGRAWAEAFF.

In its sample, this clonotype was seen many times. V gene TRBV6-2 or TRBV6-3 combines with J gene TRBJ1-1; D possibly corresponds to TRBD1 (5 bases). CDR3 size: 14 residues. Germline values: CDR1 MNHEY, CDR2 SVGEGT. V dropped 4 bases and J dropped 6 bases, with 15 bases sitting between them. The CDR3 coding sequence is TGTGCCAGCAGTTTCCTCAGGGAGGCGGCTGAAGCTTTCTTT. It codes for CASSFLREAAEAFF.